The 6 T cell receptor beta chains below all came from one sample that was sequenced in a study of OX40 agonist ivuxolimab in advanced cancers. The data were produced by immunoSEQ multiplex PCR, yet TCRdb's version contains in-frame clones alone and is incomplete. The profile shows fewer than 80,000 clones, about 86% of them singletons. The input for sequencing was CD4+ or CD8+ T cells sorted from blood, taken in a trial of the OX40 agonist ivuxolimab. The receptors were sampled from an adult with an advanced solid tumor such as melanoma, head and neck, liver or kidney cancer.

This clone came up a few times. This chain links TRBV5-6 with TRBJ2-1; TRBD1 matches at 8 bases. The CDR3 has 14 amino acids. V was clipped by 5 bases and J by 3 bases; unmatched bases: 4. The V gene's germline CDR1 is SGHDT and CDR2 YYEEEE. For the CDR3, the DNA is TGTGCCAGCAGGTTAGGACAGGGCTACAATGAGCAGTTCTTC. Translation gives CASRLGQGYNEQFF.

CDR3 sequence (DNA): TGCGCCAGCAGCCGGTTGGGTGAGCAGTACTTC. It specifies CASSRLGEQYF. The gene calls are TRBV4-3 and TRBJ2-7, with D uncertain. The CDR3 is 11 residues long. Trimming pared 4 bases from V and 7 bases from J, leaving 8 bases between. In germline, CDR1 is LGHNA, CDR2 YSLEER.

J is TRBJ2-6 and V is TRBV7-9, with D unclear. With 3 bases removed from V and 5 bases from J, the gap between germline ends came to 2 bases. Germline V CDR1 and CDR2: SEHNR, FQNEAQ (reference sequence). The CDR3 runs to 12 residues. The CDR3 region has the DNA TGTGCCAGCAGCTTCCGGGCCAACGTCCTGACTTTC. Its translation is CASSFRANVLTF.

This rearrangement joins TRBV28 to TRBJ2-1, with D unresolved. The V end lost 5 bases, the J end lost 5 bases, and 10 bases lay between the germline ends. The CDR3 is made up of 13 amino acids. Germline lookup yields CDR1 MDHEN and CDR2 SYDVKM. The CDR3 reads CASSISQDNEQFF. In DNA form, the CDR3 reads TGTGCCAGCAGTATTAGCCAAGACAATGAGCAGTTCTTC. The full variable domain, its missing parts supplied by reference TRBV28 and TRBJ2-1, is DVKVTQSSRYLVKRTGEKVFLECVQDMDHENMFWYRQDPGLGLRLIYFSYDVKMKEKGDIPEGYSVSREKKERFSLILESASTNQTSMYLCASSISQDNEQFFGPGTRLTVL.

The chain employs TRBV9 and TRBJ2-1; 10 bases are a match to TRBD1. The germline V gene has CDR1 SGDLS and CDR2 YYNGEE. The CDR3 has 17 amino acids. The junction had 12 bases not matched to a gene; V was cut back by 3 bases and J by 6 bases. In DNA form, the CDR3 reads TGTGCCAGCAGCGCCTCAGCCGGGACAGGGGTAACCAATGAGCAGTTCTTC. The encoded protein is CASSASAGTGVTNEQFF.

The V and J genes are TRBV14 and TRBJ2-7, with 8 bases that match TRBD2. The germline V gene encodes CDR1 SGHDN and CDR2 FVKESK. V lost 6 bases to trimming and J lost 1 base; unmatched junction nucleotides: 5. The CDR3 runs to 14 residues. The CDR3 reads CASRESGRSYEQYF. In nucleotides, the CDR3 is TGTGCCAGCAGGGAAAGCGGGAGATCCTACGAGCAGTACTTC.